This T cell receptor beta chain was observed in a study of blood T cell repertoires in COVID-19 (dated by TCRdb to the early 2020s). Concerning the study at large: The collaborator samples originated in the United States, Italy and Spain and spanned the acute and convalescent phases of COVID-19. Sample metadata almost always included a de-identified subject ID, COVID-19 status, age in years and sex. Samples were obtained from the ongoing ImmuneRACE study (first 160 participants) and from 1,254 subjects provided by 6 global collaborators. Subjects who had been exposed to COVID-19, were actively infected with it, or had recovered from it provided the deeply sampled blood TCRbeta repertoires that made up the dataset. The repertoires were released in a freely available public database intended as a resource for research on the immune response to SARS-CoV-2. The material from the prospective study consisted of cDNA or gDNA derived from T cells, B-cell-depleted T cells, or PBMCs. Where available, HLA class I and class II types were taken from metadata supplied by the sample provider and were not determined by assay-based typing.

The CDR3 runs 17 residues from the cysteine to the phenylalanine. Just CDR3 DNA is preserved here, 51 bases in frame from base 1. V has 7 bases trimmed and J has 7 bases trimmed; junction bases matching no gene number 15. From the germline V gene, CDR1 is SGHAT and CDR2 is FQNNGV. At one collaborating source in Seattle, patients were enrolled during active infection and were followed longitudinally through the course of disease. The collaborating institutions used their own protocols to collect whole blood in K2EDTA tubes. For TCRbeta analysis, collaborators shipped samples in one of three forms: frozen whole blood, isolated PBMCs, or DNA extracted from either of those sample types. The immunoSEQ Assay, a bias-controlled multiplex PCR, was used to amplify TCRbeta CDR3 regions from genomic DNA. As for how the authors treated the data: Within the assay, amplification of reference gene primers was used to estimate how many nucleated cells each sample contained. To quantify the absolute abundance of each unique TCRbeta CDR3 rearrangement, sequence reads were collapsed and filtered. For each sample, productive Simpson clonality was calculated by taking the square root of Simpson's diversity index across productive rearrangements. Entries here come from immuneACCESS through TCRdb and include only in-frame sequences with V and J called. Some clones fail to appear in such tables; in the studies checked, an unresolved V gene covers under half of the shortfall, and the cause of the remainder is unknown. The V and J calls and the clone size are those of that table, but D and trimming were determined from the DNA. For this sample the table gives some 390,000 clones, of which approximately 91% were detected only once. Around 1.5% of the sample belongs to the ten largest clones.

A word on this clone: Its antigen remains undetermined. No base quality information exists; no much larger clone differs at one position.

Results the study describes overall, beyond this receptor: Clinical and demographic metadata were provided uncurated, with the amount varying by source and participant.

The sequence was collected from a woman in her forties with COVID-19, enrolled during active disease. Sequencing was performed on peripheral blood. The chain joins TRBV11-2 to TRBJ2-2; TRBD2 matches 10 bases in the middle. The CDR3 region: CASKIGPAGGPSGELFF. The nucleotide sequence reads TGTGCCAGCAAAATAGGTCCAGCGGGAGGGCCGAGCGGGGAGCTGTTTTTT.